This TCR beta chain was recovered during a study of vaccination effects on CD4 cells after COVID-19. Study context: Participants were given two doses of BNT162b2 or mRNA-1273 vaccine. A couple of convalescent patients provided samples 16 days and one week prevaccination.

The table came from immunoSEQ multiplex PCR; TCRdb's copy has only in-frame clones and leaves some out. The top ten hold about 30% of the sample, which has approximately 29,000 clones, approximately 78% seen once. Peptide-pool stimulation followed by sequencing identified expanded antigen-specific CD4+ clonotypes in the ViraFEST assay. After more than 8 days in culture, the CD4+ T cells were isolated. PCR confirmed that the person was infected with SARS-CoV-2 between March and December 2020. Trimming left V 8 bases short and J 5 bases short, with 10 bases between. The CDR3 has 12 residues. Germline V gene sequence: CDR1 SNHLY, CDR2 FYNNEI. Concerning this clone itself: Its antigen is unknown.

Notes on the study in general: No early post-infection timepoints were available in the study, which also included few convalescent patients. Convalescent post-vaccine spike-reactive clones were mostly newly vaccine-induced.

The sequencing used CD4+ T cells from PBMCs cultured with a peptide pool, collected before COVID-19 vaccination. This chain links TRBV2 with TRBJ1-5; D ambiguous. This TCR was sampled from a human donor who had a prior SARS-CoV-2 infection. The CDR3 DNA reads TGTGCCAGCGGCACAGCCGATCAGCCCCAGCATTTT. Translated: CASGTADQPQHF.